This T cell receptor (beta chain) derives from a study of CD8+ T cells in alopecia areata. CDR3 length: 12 residues. The germline gives CDR1 MNHNY, CDR2 SVGAGI (reference sequence). V was shortened by 5 bases and J by 2 bases, with 6 bases between the two germline ends. Following RNA extraction, reverse transcription yielded cDNA that acted as the sequencing template. Here immunoSEQ multiplex PCR was the method, and the copy in TCRdb shows in-frame clones only, minus some. The sample yields 140,000 to 150,000 clones, about three fifths seen once. General study points: Scalp sequencing also captures normal skin's resident alphabeta T cells.

Alopecia areata patients had lesional scalp punch biopsies and peripheral blood taken from them. As concerns this clone: Antigen specificity is unknown.

This TCR came from a human donor with alopecia areata. The V gene is TRBV6-6, the J gene TRBJ1-1; unclear D gene. Sequencing used CD4+ T cells sorted from blood, obtained at week 0. CDR3 residues: CASSPINTEAFF. CDR3 sequence (DNA): TGTGCCAGCAGTCCAATTAACACTGAAGCTTTCTTT.